Listed below are T cell receptor beta chains from one sample, sequenced in a study of response to subunit inactivated influenza vaccine. Via MiXCR, TCRdb re-called the RT-PCR reads, giving one row per CDR3 protein. The data show about 520,000 distinct CDR3 sequences, roughly 25% seen once. Sample: CD4+ T cells sorted from PBMCs, taken 5 days after vaccination. Receptors originate from a man in his fifties or sixties who received an inactivated influenza vaccine. The CDR3 runs from the conserved cysteine through the conserved F or W. The D gene is left open where the match is weak. Only some rows state a clone size, as once, few, many or a class for expanded clones.

d_gene	v_gene	j_gene	abundance	CDR3aa	CDR3nt
.	TRBV20-1	TRBJ1-1	.	CSARRVVNTEAFF	TGCAGTGCTAGGAGGGTGGTGAACACTGAAGCTTTCTTT
.	TRBV5-1	TRBJ2-4	few	CASSLDSGAGNIQYF	TGCGCCAGCAGCTTGGACTCTGGGGCGGGGAACATTCAGTACTTC
.	TRBV29-1	TRBJ2-1	.	CSVDGSLLRAYYEQFF	TGCAGCGTTGATGGATCCCTTTTGAGGGCCTACTATGAGCAGTTCTTC
.	TRBV7-8	TRBJ1-6	many	CASSLSPNSPLHF	TGTGCCAGCAGCTTAAGTCCTAATTCACCCCTCCACTTT
.	TRBV10-2	TRBJ2-2	few	CASMMTRPTGELFF	TGCGCCAGCATGATGACAAGGCCCACCGGGGAGCTGTTTTTT
TRBD1	TRBV28	TRBJ1-5	few	CASSWDRTSNQPQHF	TGTGCCAGCAGTTGGGACAGGACTAGCAATCAGCCCCAGCATTTT
TRBD2	TRBV29-1	TRBJ2-7	few	CSVESGGSEQYF	TGCAGCGTTGAATCGGGGGGATCTGAGCAGTACTTC
TRBD1	TRBV29-1	TRBJ2-7	.	CSAEGTGGGEQYF	TGCAGCGCTGAAGGGACAGGGGGCGGCGAGCAGTACTTC
TRBD1	TRBV3-1	TRBJ2-7	.	CASSPGTGAHEQYF	TGTGCCAGCAGCCCCGGGACAGGGGCGCACGAGCAGTACTTC
TRBD2	TRBV7-9	TRBJ2-7	few	CASSLVPGTSGYYEQYF	TGTGCCAGCAGCTTAGTCCCAGGGACTAGCGGTTACTACGAGCAGTACTTC
.	TRBV5-1	TRBJ2-3	few	CASSQRGGGAGTDTQYF	TGCGCCAGCAGCCAACGAGGGGGGGGCGCCGGCACAGATACGCAGTATTTT
.	TRBV28	TRBJ1-2	.	CASSLSQLNYGYTF	TGTGCCAGCAGTTTGTCGCAGCTTAACTATGGCTACACCTTC
.	TRBV20-1	TRBJ2-1	many	CSASWVQNFNEQFF	TGCAGTGCTAGTTGGGTACAGAATTTCAATGAGCAGTTCTTC
TRBD2	TRBV20-1	TRBJ2-2	.	CSAREGGSTGELFF	TGCAGTGCTAGAGAGGGGGGGAGCACCGGGGAGCTGTTTTTT
.	TRBV7-8	TRBJ2-7	once	CASSLGLTSSYEQYF	TGTGCCAGCAGCTTAGGACTGACGAGCTCCTACGAGCAGTACTTC
.	TRBV19	TRBJ2-1	.	CASRREAIYNEQFF	TGTGCCAGTAGACGCGAGGCTATCTACAATGAGCAGTTCTTC
.	TRBV12-3/TRBV12-4	TRBJ1-3	few	CASSSTTGNTIYF	TGTGCCAGCAGTTCCACGACTGGAAACACCATATATTTT